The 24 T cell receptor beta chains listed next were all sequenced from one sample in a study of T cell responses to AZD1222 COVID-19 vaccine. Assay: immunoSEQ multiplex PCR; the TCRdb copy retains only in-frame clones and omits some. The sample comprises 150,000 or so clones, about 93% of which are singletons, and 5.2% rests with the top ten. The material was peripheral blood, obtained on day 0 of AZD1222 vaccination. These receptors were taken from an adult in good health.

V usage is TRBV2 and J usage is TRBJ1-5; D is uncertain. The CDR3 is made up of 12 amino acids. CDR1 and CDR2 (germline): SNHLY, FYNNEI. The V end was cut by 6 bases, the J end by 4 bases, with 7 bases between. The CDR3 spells CASSRTNQPQHF. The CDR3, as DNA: TGTGCCAGCAGCCGGACTAATCAGCCCCAGCATTTT.

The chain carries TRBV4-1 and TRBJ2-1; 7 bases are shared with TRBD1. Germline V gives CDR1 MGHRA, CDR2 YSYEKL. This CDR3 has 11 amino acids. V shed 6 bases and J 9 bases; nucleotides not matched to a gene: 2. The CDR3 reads CASRTGTEQFF. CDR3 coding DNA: TGCGCCAGCAGGACAGGGACTGAGCAGTTCTTC.

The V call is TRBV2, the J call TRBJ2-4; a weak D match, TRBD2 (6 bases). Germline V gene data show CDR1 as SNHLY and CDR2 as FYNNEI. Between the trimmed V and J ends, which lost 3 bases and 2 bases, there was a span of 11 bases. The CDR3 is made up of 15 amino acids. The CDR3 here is CASSEGGESKNIQYF. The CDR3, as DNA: TGTGCCAGCAGTGAGGGAGGAGAGTCCAAAAACATTCAGTACTTC.

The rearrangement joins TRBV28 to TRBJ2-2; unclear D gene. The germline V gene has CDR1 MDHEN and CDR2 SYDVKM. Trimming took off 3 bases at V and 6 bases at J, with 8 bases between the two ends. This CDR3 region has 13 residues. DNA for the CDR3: TGTGCCAGCAGTTTCCTAGGCGCCGGGGAGCTGTTTTTT. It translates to CASSFLGAGELFF.

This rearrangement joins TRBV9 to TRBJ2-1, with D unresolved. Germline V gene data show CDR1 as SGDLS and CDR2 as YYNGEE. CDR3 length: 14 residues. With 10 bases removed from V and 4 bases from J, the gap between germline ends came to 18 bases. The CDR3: CARSPRWGYNEQFF. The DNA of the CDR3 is TGTGCCCGTTCACCTCGGTGGGGATACAATGAGCAGTTCTTC.

The CDR3 protein is CATSDGQLNTEAFF. CDR3 in DNA: TGTGCCACCAGTGACGGACAGCTCAACACTGAAGCTTTCTTT. V gene TRBV24-1 combines with J gene TRBJ1-1; possibly TRBD1 for D (6 bases). CDR1 is KGHDR and CDR2 is SFDVKD in the germline V gene. V lost 4 bases and J lost 2, with 10 bases in between. The CDR3 runs to 14 residues.

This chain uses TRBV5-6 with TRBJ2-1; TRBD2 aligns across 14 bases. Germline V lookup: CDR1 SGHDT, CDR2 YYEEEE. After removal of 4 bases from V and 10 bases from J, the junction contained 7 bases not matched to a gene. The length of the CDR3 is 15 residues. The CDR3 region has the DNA TGTGCCAGCAGCCCACGGACTAGCGGGGGGCGGGAGCAGTTCTTC. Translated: CASSPRTSGGREQFF.

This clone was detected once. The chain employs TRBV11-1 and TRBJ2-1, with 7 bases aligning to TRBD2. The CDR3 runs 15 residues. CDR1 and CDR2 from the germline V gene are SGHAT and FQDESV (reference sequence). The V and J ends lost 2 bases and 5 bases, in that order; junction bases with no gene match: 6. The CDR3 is CASSLLGGSDNEQFF. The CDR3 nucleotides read TGTGCCAGCAGCTTACTTGGCGGGAGCGACAATGAGCAGTTCTTC. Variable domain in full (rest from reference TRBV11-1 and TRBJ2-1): EAEVAQSPRYKITEKSQAVAFWCDPISGHATLYWYRQILGQGPELLVQFQDESVVDDSQLPKDRFSAERLKGVDSTLKIQPAELGDSAMYLCASSLLGGSDNEQFFGPGTRLTVL.

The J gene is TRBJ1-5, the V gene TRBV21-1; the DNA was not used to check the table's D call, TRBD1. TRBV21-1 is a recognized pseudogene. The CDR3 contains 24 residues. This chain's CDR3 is CASSKPRVGSPSSPEDRDNQPQHF. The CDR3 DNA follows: TGTGCCAGCAGCAAACCGCGAGTTGGGTCTCCTTCCAGTCCTGAGGACAGAGACAATCAGCCCCAGCATTTT.

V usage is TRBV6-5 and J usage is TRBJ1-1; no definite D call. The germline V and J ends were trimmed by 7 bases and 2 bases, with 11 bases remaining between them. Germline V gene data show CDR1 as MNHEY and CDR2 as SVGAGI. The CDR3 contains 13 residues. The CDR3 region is CASKEGFNTEAFF. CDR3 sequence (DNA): TGTGCCAGCAAAGAAGGGTTTAACACTGAAGCTTTCTTT.

CDR3 in DNA: TGTGCCAGCAGCCAGGGACTAGCGGGGGGCCGCCCCTTGATATCACAAGAGACCCAGTACTTC. It yields the protein CASSQGLAGGRPLISQETQYF. V gene TRBV3-1 (or the pseudogene TRBV3-2) combines with J gene TRBJ2-5; TRBD2 aligns across 15 bases. The V and J ends lost 3 bases and 2 bases, in that order; junction bases with no gene match: 16. Germline V CDR1 and CDR2: LGHDT, YNNKEL (reference sequence). This CDR3 has 21 amino acids.

CDR3 amino acids: CASSYEAVAPTDTQYF. The CDR3 bases are TGTGCCAGCAGTTACGAGGCGGTAGCCCCCACAGATACGCAGTATTTT. The J gene is TRBJ2-3, the V gene TRBV6-2 or TRBV6-3; D gene ambiguous. CDR3 length: 16 residues. V lost 2 bases and J 2 bases, leaving 14 bases between the germline ends. CDR1 is MNHEY and CDR2 is SVGEGT in the germline V gene.

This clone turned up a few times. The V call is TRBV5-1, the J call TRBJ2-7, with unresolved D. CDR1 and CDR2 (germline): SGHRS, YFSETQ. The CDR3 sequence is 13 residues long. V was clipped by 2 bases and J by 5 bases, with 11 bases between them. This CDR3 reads CASSLEFGDEQYF. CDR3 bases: TGCGCCAGCAGCTTAGAATTTGGCGACGAGCAGTACTTC.

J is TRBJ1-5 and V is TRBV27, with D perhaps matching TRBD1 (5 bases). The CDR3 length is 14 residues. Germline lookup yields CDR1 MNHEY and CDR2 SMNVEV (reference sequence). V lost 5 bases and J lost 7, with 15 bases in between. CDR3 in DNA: TGTGCCAGCAGTCTCCCCGGCAGGGACCAGCCCCAGCATTTT. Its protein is CASSLPGRDQPQHF.

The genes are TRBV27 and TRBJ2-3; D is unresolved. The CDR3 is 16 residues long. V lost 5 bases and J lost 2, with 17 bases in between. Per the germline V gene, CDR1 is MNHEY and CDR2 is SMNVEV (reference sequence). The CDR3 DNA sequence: TGTGCCAGCAGTCCCCCGTTCCTAAAGCCCACAGATACGCAGTATTTT. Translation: CASSPPFLKPTDTQYF.

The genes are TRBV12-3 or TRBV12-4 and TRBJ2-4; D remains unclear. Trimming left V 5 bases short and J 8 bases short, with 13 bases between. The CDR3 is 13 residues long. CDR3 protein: CASSTRTADIQYF. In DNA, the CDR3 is TGTGCCAGCAGTACTCGGACCGCGGACATTCAGTACTTC.

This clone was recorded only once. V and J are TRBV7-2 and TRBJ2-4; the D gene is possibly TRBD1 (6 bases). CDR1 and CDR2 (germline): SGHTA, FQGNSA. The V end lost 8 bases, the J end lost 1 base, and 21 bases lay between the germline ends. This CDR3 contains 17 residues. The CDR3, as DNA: TGTGCCAGCGGTAACAGGGCGGGTGGTTGGGCCAAAAACATTCAGTACTTC. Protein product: CASGNRAGGWAKNIQYF.

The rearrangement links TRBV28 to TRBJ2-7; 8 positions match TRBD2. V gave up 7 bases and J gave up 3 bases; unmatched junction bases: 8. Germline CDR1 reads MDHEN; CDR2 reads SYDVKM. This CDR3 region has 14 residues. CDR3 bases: TGTGCCAGCACCCCCGGGACTAGTATCTACGAGCAGTACTTC. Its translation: CASTPGTSIYEQYF. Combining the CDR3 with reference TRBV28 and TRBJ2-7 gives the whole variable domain DVKVTQSSRYLVKRTGEKVFLECVQDMDHENMFWYRQDPGLGLRLIYFSYDVKMKEKGDIPEGYSVSREKKERFSLILESASTNQTSMYLCASTPGTSIYEQYFGPGTRLTVT.

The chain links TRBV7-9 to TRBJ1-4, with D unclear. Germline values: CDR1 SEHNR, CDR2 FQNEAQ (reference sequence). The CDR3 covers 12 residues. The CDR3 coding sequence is TGTGCGTCCGGGCAATTTAATGAAAAACTGTTTTTT. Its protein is CASGQFNEKLFF.

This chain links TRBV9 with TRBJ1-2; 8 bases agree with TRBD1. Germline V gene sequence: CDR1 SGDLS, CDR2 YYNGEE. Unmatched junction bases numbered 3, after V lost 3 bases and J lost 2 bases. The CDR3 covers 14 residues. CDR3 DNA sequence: TGTGCCAGCAGCGGGGACAGGACCAACTATGGCTACACCTTC. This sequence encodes CASSGDRTNYGYTF.

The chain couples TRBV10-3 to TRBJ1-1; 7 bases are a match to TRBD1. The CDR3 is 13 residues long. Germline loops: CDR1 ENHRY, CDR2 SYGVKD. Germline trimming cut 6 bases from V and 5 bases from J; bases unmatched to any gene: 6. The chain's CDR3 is CAIRSGGGTEAFF. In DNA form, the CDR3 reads TGTGCCATCAGATCAGGGGGAGGTACTGAAGCTTTCTTT.

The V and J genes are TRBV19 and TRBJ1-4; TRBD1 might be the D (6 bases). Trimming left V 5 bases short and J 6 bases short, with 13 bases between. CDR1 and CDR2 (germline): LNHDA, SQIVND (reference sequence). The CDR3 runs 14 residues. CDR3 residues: CASSGTRGYEKLFF. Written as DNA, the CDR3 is TGTGCCAGTAGTGGGACAAGGGGATATGAAAAACTGTTTTTT.

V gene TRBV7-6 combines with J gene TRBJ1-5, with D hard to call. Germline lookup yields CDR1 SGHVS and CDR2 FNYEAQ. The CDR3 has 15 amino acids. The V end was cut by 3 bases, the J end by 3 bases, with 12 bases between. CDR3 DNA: TGTGCCAGCAGCTTGAGGCCCGGAAACAATCAGCCCCAGCATTTT. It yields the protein CASSLRPGNNQPQHF.

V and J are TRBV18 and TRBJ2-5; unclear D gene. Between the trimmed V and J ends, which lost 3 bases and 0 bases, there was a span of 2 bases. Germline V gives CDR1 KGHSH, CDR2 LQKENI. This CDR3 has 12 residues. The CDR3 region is CASSPNQETQYF. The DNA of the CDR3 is TGTGCCAGCTCACCGAACCAAGAGACCCAGTACTTC. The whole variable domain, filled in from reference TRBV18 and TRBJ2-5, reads NAGVMQNPRHLVRRRGQEARLRCSPMKGHSHVYWYRQLPEEGLKFMVYLQKENIIDESGMPKERFSAEFPKEGPSILRIQQVVRGDSAAYFCASSPNQETQYFGPGTRLLVL.